A selection of T cell receptor beta chains follows, all from one sample in a study of blood T cell repertoires in COVID-19. TCRdb's copy holds only in-frame clones and misses some; the assay was immunoSEQ multiplex PCR. The sample shows 250,000 or so clones, approximately 84% of them seen only once. The specimen was PBMCs or T cells enriched from blood (not recorded which). The receptors here all came from a woman between 45 and 60 years old who had been exposed to COVID-19. Each CDR3 is given with its conserved first and last residue. A D gene is named only where the DNA matches it firmly. Size is omitted from some rows. Given values are once, few, many or a class for expanded clones.

len | j_gene | abundance | d_gene | v_gene | CDR3aa | CDR3nt
12 | TRBJ1-2 | NA | TRBD1 | TRBV29-1 | CSVPDRAGGYTF | TGCAGCGTCCCCGACAGGGCTGGCGGCTACACCTTC
16 | TRBJ2-7 | NA | TRBD1 | TRBV5-1 | CASSLDSGGSSYEQYF | TGCGCCAGCAGCTTGGACTCAGGGGGCAGCTCCTACGAGCAGTACTTC
14 | TRBJ2-1 | NA | NA | TRBV10-3 | CAISESGGGGEQFF | TGTGCCATCAGTGAGTCGGGCGGGGGCGGCGAGCAGTTCTTC
15 | TRBJ1-2 | many | NA | TRBV27 | CASSLYPGANYGYTF | TGTGCCAGCAGTTTATATCCAGGGGCTAACTATGGCTACACCTTC
15 | TRBJ1-1 | NA | TRBD1 | TRBV28 | CASSPSRGVNTEAFF | TGTGCCAGCAGTCCTTCCAGGGGGGTGAACACTGAAGCTTTCTTT
16 | TRBJ1-5 | NA | NA | TRBV19 | CASRTDRKNSNQPQHF | TGTGCCAGTAGAACGGACAGAAAGAATAGCAATCAGCCCCAGCATTTT
15 | TRBJ2-5 | NA | NA | TRBV15 | CATSRDALLEETQYF | TGTGCCACCAGCAGAGATGCACTGTTGGAAGAGACCCAGTACTTC
13 | TRBJ1-1 | few | NA | TRBV12-5 | CASGLAGNTEAFF | TGTGCTAGTGGTTTGGCGGGGAACACTGAAGCTTTCTTT
15 | TRBJ1-1 | NA | TRBD1 | TRBV5-6 | CASSLRQGRNTEAFF | TGTGCCAGCAGCCTCCGACAGGGGAGGAACACTGAAGCTTTCTTT
15 | TRBJ2-3 | once | TRBD2 | TRBV9 | CASSTLAESTDTQYF | TGTGCCAGCAGCACGCTAGCGGAAAGCACAGATACGCAGTATTTT
19 | TRBJ1-6 | NA | TRBD1 | TRBV7-9 | CASSLAQSGTGLYNSPLHF | TGTGCCAGCAGCTTAGCGCAGAGCGGGACAGGGCTCTATAATTCACCCCTCCACTTT
13 | TRBJ2-1 | NA | TRBD1 | TRBV3-1/TRBV3-2 | CASSRDRRDEQFF | TGTGCCAGCAGCCGGGACAGGAGGGATGAGCAGTTCTTC
13 | TRBJ2-1 | NA | TRBD2 | TRBV30 | CAWSIGGINEQFF | TGTGCCTGGAGTATCGGGGGGATCAATGAGCAGTTCTTC
17 | TRBJ1-1 | NA | NA | TRBV13 | CASSLVRDITANTEAFF | TGTGCCAGCAGCTTAGTTCGGGACATCACGGCGAACACTGAAGCTTTCTTT
14 | TRBJ1-2 | NA | TRBD1 | TRBV5-1 | CASSLEGQGPGYTF | TGCGCCAGCAGCTTGGAGGGACAGGGACCCGGCTACACCTTC
13 | TRBJ1-6 | NA | NA | TRBV7-2 | CASSLKQNSPLHF | TGTGCCAGCAGCTTAAAACAGAATTCACCCCTCCACTTT
14 | TRBJ2-7 | NA | NA | TRBV29-1 | CSVVNTGSSYEQYF | TGCAGCGTTGTAAATACAGGCAGCTCCTACGAGCAGTACTTC
13 | TRBJ2-2 | NA | NA | TRBV4-2 | CASWGENTGELFF | TGTGCCAGCTGGGGGGAGAACACCGGGGAGCTGTTTTTT
14 | TRBJ1-5 | NA | NA | TRBV19 | CASSPQRGNQPQHF | TGTGCCAGTAGTCCCCAGCGGGGCAATCAGCCCCAGCATTTT
15 | TRBJ1-4 | NA | NA | TRBV4-1 | CASSQVEGTNEKLFF | TGCGCCAGCAGCCAAGTTGAGGGAACTAATGAAAAACTGTTTTTT
14 | TRBJ1-1 | NA | TRBD1 | TRBV7-9 | CASSLSRGQGEAFF | TGTGCCAGCAGCTTATCTAGGGGACAGGGGGAAGCTTTCTTT
18 | TRBJ2-2 | NA | NA | TRBV5-1 | CASSLEQGFFTNTGELFF | TGCGCCAGCAGCTTGGAACAGGGCTTTTTTACGAACACCGGGGAGCTGTTTTTT
15 | TRBJ2-3 | NA | NA | TRBV5-5 | CASTLDFSATDTQYF | TGTGCCAGCACCCTGGACTTTTCCGCTACAGATACGCAGTATTTT
12 | TRBJ2-1 | NA | NA | TRBV9 | CASSTWDMAQFF | TGTGCCAGCAGCACCTGGGACATGGCACAGTTCTTC
15 | TRBJ1-1 | once | NA | TRBV9 | CASSDDKKMNTEAFF | TGTGCCAGCAGCGACGACAAGAAAATGAACACTGAAGCTTTCTTT
14 | TRBJ1-1 | NA | TRBD1 | TRBV10-2 | CASRIGQGASEAFF | TGCGCCAGCAGGATCGGACAGGGGGCCTCTGAAGCTTTCTTT